Listed below are T cell receptor beta chains from one sample, sequenced in a study of control samples from healthy donors and cancer patients. The protocol was immunoSEQ multiplex PCR, while the TCRdb copy is restricted to in-frame clones and leaves out a portion. The sample contains around 53,000 clones, roughly 87% of which appear only once. The source material was PBMCs. The receptors were sampled from a man aged 55 to 70 with head and neck cancer. The CDR3 runs from the conserved cysteine through the conserved F or W. The D gene is left open where the match is weak. Expanded clones are given a class, and other clones once, few, many or no size at all.

TRBV3-1/TRBV3-2,.,TRBJ1-4,TRBD1,TGTGCCAGCAGCCAGACAGGGGGCGTTGAAAAACTGTTTTTT,CASSQTGGVEKLFF
TRBV28,.,TRBJ1-1,.,TGTGCCAGCAGTTTGAATATGGGAAACACTGAAGCTTTCTTT,CASSLNMGNTEAFF
TRBV5-6,.,TRBJ2-7,.,TGTGCCAGCAGCCCGGGGTGGAGGGCGGTCTACGAGCAGTACTTC,CASSPGWRAVYEQYF
TRBV27,.,TRBJ1-1,.,TGTGCCAGCAGACCGACAGTGAACACTGAAGCTTTCTTT,CASRPTVNTEAFF
TRBV15,.,TRBJ1-1,.,TGTGCCACCAGCAGAGAGCAGGGAAGTTTGACGGCCGCTGAAGCTTTCTTT,CATSREQGSLTAAEAFF
TRBV30,once,TRBJ2-3,.,TGTGCCTGGAGTGTACTCGGCCTAGCAGCCCCAGATACGCAGTATTTT,CAWSVLGLAAPDTQYF
TRBV27,.,TRBJ1-2,.,TGTGCCAGCAGTTTATCGGTAGCTAACTATGGCTACACCTTC,CASSLSVANYGYTF
TRBV7-2,.,TRBJ2-1,.,TGTGCCAGCAGCTTACAGGGGATGACGTTGGATGAGCAGTTCTTC,CASSLQGMTLDEQFF
TRBV5-1,.,TRBJ2-1,.,TGCGCCAGCAGCGCGGGACAGACTTACAATGAGCAGTTCTTC,CASSAGQTYNEQFF
TRBV19,.,TRBJ1-1,.,TGTGCCAGTAGTAGCAGGGAGTCGGGGGACAAAGCTTTCTTT,CASSSRESGDKAFF
TRBV7-6,.,TRBJ2-7,.,TGTGCCAGCAGCTCCTCCGGCACCGGGGAGCAGTACTTC,CASSSSGTGEQYF
TRBV2,.,TRBJ2-1,TRBD2,TGTGCCAGCAGTGCGGGACTAGCGGACTACAATGAGCAGTTCTTC,CASSAGLADYNEQFF
TRBV7-8,.,TRBJ1-1,.,TGTGCCAGCAGCTTAATAGCGACTGAAGCTTTCTTT,CASSLIATEAFF
TRBV19,.,TRBJ1-1,.,TGTGCCAGTAGAGCTCAATTGGTGAACACTGAAGCTTTCTTT,CASRAQLVNTEAFF
TRBV5-6,.,TRBJ1-4,.,TGTGCCAGCACAAGAAGATGGAATGAAAAACTGTTTTTT,CASTRRWNEKLFF
TRBV28,.,TRBJ2-2,.,TGTGCCAGCACTCCTCAGGGTTGGGCAACTGGGGAGCTGTTTTTT,CASTPQGWATGELFF
TRBV5-1,.,TRBJ1-4,.,TGCGCCAGCAGCTTGGGTGGGAACGAGGGTGAAAAACTGTTTTTT,CASSLGGNEGEKLFF
TRBV7-9,once,TRBJ2-5,.,TGTGCCAGCAGCCCCCTTGAGGGGCGAGAGACCCAGTACTTC,CASSPLEGRETQYF
TRBV25-1,.,TRBJ2-7,TRBD1,TGTGCCAGCAGTGCGACAGACAGGGTTCGCTACGAGCAGTACTTC,CASSATDRVRYEQYF
TRBV14,.,TRBJ2-7,.,TGTGCCAGCAGCCGATACGTAGGGGGTGCCTACGAGCAGTACTTC,CASSRYVGGAYEQYF
TRBV4-1,.,TRBJ1-2,TRBD1,TGCGCCAGCAGCCAAGAGGACAGGGTCTATGGCTACACCTTC,CASSQEDRVYGYTF
TRBV9,.,TRBJ2-3,TRBD2,TGTGCCAGCAGCGTAAGGAGCGGGGGGCCCACAGATACGCAGTATTTT,CASSVRSGGPTDTQYF
TRBV18,.,TRBJ1-6,.,TGTGCCAGCTCACCGCAGAGCGGGGGTTCCTATAATTCACCCCTCCACTTT,CASSPQSGGSYNSPLHF
TRBV10-1,.,TRBJ1-1,.,TGCGCCAGCAGTCTACAGGCGAACACTGAAGCTTTCTTT,CASSLQANTEAFF
TRBV6-6,once,TRBJ2-5,TRBD1,TGTGCCAGCAGCACCAGGGACAGAGGAAACCAAGAGACCCAGTACTTC,CASSTRDRGNQETQYF
TRBV29-1,.,TRBJ1-1,.,TGCAGCGTCCCCAGGGGCGGGAACACTGAAGCTTTCTTT,CSVPRGGNTEAFF
TRBV5-5,.,TRBJ1-6,TRBD1,TGTGCCAGCAGCTCCGACAGGGGGTCCATCGGTTCACCCCTCCACTTT,CASSSDRGSIGSPLHF
TRBV10-3,.,TRBJ1-4,TRBD1,TGTGCCATCAGTGAGGGACAGGGGGGCGGTCGGAGTGAAAAACTGTTTTTT,CAISEGQGGGRSEKLFF
TRBV28,.,TRBJ1-2,TRBD1,TGTGCCAGCAGCCCCTCCGGACAGGTCCCCATTTATGGCTACACCTTC,CASSPSGQVPIYGYTF
TRBV30,.,TRBJ2-7,.,TGTGCCTGGAGTAGGGCTGGCGCCGGGGGCGAGCAGTACTTC,CAWSRAGAGGEQYF
TRBV7-9,.,TRBJ1-5,TRBD1,TGTGCCAGCAGCTTACAGGGGGCAAGTCAGCCCCAGCATTTT,CASSLQGASQPQHF
TRBV7-2,.,TRBJ2-7,.,TGTGCCAGCAGCTTTCGGGCCTACGAGCAGTACTTC,CASSFRAYEQYF
TRBV13,.,TRBJ1-3,.,TGTGCCAGCAGCAAATCCTCCGCAGGGCTCTCTGGAAACACCATATATTTT,CASSKSSAGLSGNTIYF
TRBV5-1,few,TRBJ1-4,.,TGCGCCAGCAGCCACGGATCAGGGGAGACGGGTGAGAAACTGTTTTTT,CASSHGSGETGEKLFF
TRBV5-1,.,TRBJ2-6,TRBD1,TGCGCCAGCAGCCTTGGGTCCGGCAGGGGGCTTGGGGCCAACGTCCTGACTTTC,CASSLGSGRGLGANVLTF
TRBV7-6,.,TRBJ2-7,.,TGTGCCAGCAGCTTAGAAGCCGAACCGAGCTCCTACGAGCAGTACTTC,CASSLEAEPSSYEQYF
TRBV10-1,.,TRBJ2-7,TRBD2,TGCGCCAGCAGGCCTATAGCGGGAGGCCACTACGAGCAGTACTTC,CASRPIAGGHYEQYF
TRBV4-1,.,TRBJ2-7,TRBD1,TGCGCCAGCAGCCAAGTGAGTCAGGGGGAAATGGAGCAGTACTTC,CASSQVSQGEMEQYF
TRBV20-1,once,TRBJ1-3,.,TGCAGTGCTAGTAAGGGGCCCCGGGGAAACACCATATATTTT,CSASKGPRGNTIYF
TRBV30,.,TRBJ1-6,.,TGTGCCTGGGGGGACCTCTATAATTCACCCCTCCACTTT,CAWGDLYNSPLHF
TRBV6-5,.,TRBJ2-7,TRBD1,TGTGCCAGCACCGCTCGACAGGGGGCGGAAATGTACTTC,CASTARQGAEMYF
TRBV27,once,TRBJ2-2,.,TGTGCCAGCAGCGCCCGAGGTCATTCCGTTACAAAAACCGGGGAGCTGTTTTTT,CASSARGHSVTKTGELFF
TRBV27,.,TRBJ2-7,.,TGTGCCAGCGGACATTGGGCCGAGCAGTACTTC,CASGHWAEQYF
TRBV7-8,.,TRBJ2-1,TRBD1,TGTGCCAGCAGCACACGGCCCGGGACAGCGACGTACAATGAGCAGTTCTTC,CASSTRPGTATYNEQFF
TRBV24-1,.,TRBJ1-2,.,TGTGCCACCAGTGGTTCAGATGGCTATGGCTACACCTTC,CATSGSDGYGYTF
TRBV11-2,.,TRBJ2-3,.,TGTGCCAGCAGCTTCCGGACAGCCCTTGTGGATACGCAGTATTTT,CASSFRTALVDTQYF
TRBV6-4,.,TRBJ2-1,TRBD2,TGTGCCAGCTCACTAGCGGGGGGGCCCCTAAGCTCCTACAATGAGCAGTTCTTC,CASSLAGGPLSSYNEQFF
TRBV28,few,TRBJ1-5,TRBD1,TGTGCCAGCAGAAACAGAAAGGGGGCCGTGGCCACCATCAATCAGCCCCAGCATTTT,CASRNRKGAVATINQPQHF
TRBV3-1/TRBV3-2,.,TRBJ1-1,.,TGTGCCAGCAGCCTGATGTATACAAGCAAGGCTGAAGCTTTCTTT,CASSLMYTSKAEAFF
TRBV4-1,.,TRBJ2-3,.,TGCGCCAGCAGCCAAGATACGGGGGCCGGGCGCGCAGATACGCAGTATTTT,CASSQDTGAGRADTQYF
TRBV5-6,.,TRBJ2-6,TRBD1,TGTGCCAGCAGAGACAGGGTTGCTGGGGCCAACGTCCTGACTTTC,CASRDRVAGANVLTF
TRBV4-2,.,TRBJ2-1,.,TGTGCCAGCAGCCAAGAATCGGACGGGAGTGCGTACAATGAGCAGTTCTTC,CASSQESDGSAYNEQFF
TRBV6-6,.,TRBJ2-1,.,TGTGCCAGCAGCCCTCCCGTTAGGGATGAGCAGTTCTTC,CASSPPVRDEQFF
TRBV28,.,TRBJ2-1,.,TGTGCCAGCAGTTTATCAGGGCCGGAGCAGTTCTTC,CASSLSGPEQFF
TRBV7-6,.,TRBJ2-1,.,TGTGCCAGCAGCCCCAGTCGGGGGAGGGGGAGCAATGAGCAGTTCTTC,CASSPSRGRGSNEQFF
TRBV27,.,TRBJ1-6,.,TGTGCCAGCAGTTTATTCAATGCTTCACCCCTCCACTTT,CASSLFNASPLHF
TRBV27,.,TRBJ2-7,TRBD1,TGTGCCAGCGGGAAGCAACGACAGGGGGCGCCGGACGAGCAGTACTTC,CASGKQRQGAPDEQYF
TRBV2,few,TRBJ2-1,.,TGTGCCAGCAGTGTTGATGCTCTCTGGCAGTTCTTC,CASSVDALWQFF
TRBV7-9,.,TRBJ2-3,TRBD2,TGTGCCAGCGTTCTCCTAGCGGCTAGCACAGATACGCAGTATTTT,CASVLLAASTDTQYF
TRBV28,.,TRBJ2-1,TRBD1,TGTGCCAGCAGTTCCCATGGGGGACAGGGAACTGAGCAGTTCTTC,CASSSHGGQGTEQFF